This is a list of T cell receptor beta chains from one sample in a study of shared clonotypes between healthy human individuals. Only in-frame clones appear in the TCRdb table, and some are missing; sequencing was by immunoSEQ multiplex PCR. The data show roughly 890,000 clones, around 93% seen once. Material: naive CD8+ T cells sorted from blood. The receptors here all came from a young man in good health. Both conserved end residues are part of each CDR3. Each record gives: V gene, J gene, clone size, D gene, CDR3 DNA, CDR3 protein. D genes are given only for firm matches. Where a row states a size, it is once, few, many or the class of an expanded clone; other rows omit it.

V gene: TRBV19
J gene: TRBJ1-2
clone size: few
D gene: .
CDR3 DNA: TGTGCCAGTAGTGCGGGCCTCGGTGGCTACACCTTC
CDR3 protein: CASSAGLGGYTF

V gene: TRBV10-3
J gene: TRBJ2-1
clone size: .
D gene: TRBD2
CDR3 DNA: TGTGCCATCAGTGGGACCGGACTAGCAGACAATGAGCAGTTCTTC
CDR3 protein: CAISGTGLADNEQFF

V gene: TRBV6-5
J gene: TRBJ2-1
clone size: .
D gene: .
CDR3 DNA: TGTGCCAGCAGTTACCTGCGGGGCTACAATGAGCAGTTCTTC
CDR3 protein: CASSYLRGYNEQFF

V gene: TRBV9
J gene: TRBJ2-4
clone size: .
D gene: .
CDR3 DNA: TGTGCCAGCAGCGTAGGCTCCTTGGAACTAGCGGGACAGGGTAAAGCCAAAAACATTCAGTACTTC
CDR3 protein: CASSVGSLELAGQGKAKNIQYF

V gene: TRBV29-1
J gene: TRBJ2-1
clone size: once
D gene: TRBD1
CDR3 DNA: TGCAGCGCCCGTGGACTACCGGGACAGGGGTACAATGAGCAGTTCTTC
CDR3 protein: CSARGLPGQGYNEQFF

V gene: TRBV27
J gene: TRBJ2-7
clone size: .
D gene: .
CDR3 DNA: TGTGCCAGCAGTATGGACGGGGACTACGAGCAGTACTTC
CDR3 protein: CASSMDGDYEQYF

V gene: TRBV6-5
J gene: TRBJ2-1
clone size: .
D gene: TRBD2
CDR3 DNA: TGTGCCAGCAGTTACTGGGAGGGAGGCGACAATGAGCAGTTCTTC
CDR3 protein: CASSYWEGGDNEQFF

V gene: TRBV7-9
J gene: TRBJ2-1
clone size: .
D gene: TRBD2
CDR3 DNA: TGTGCCAGCAGCGTCCCCGGGACTAGTGCCTACAATGAGCAGTTCTTC
CDR3 protein: CASSVPGTSAYNEQFF

V gene: TRBV6-1
J gene: TRBJ2-2
clone size: .
D gene: .
CDR3 DNA: TGTGCCAGCAGTGAAGGGTCCGGGGAGCTGTTTTTT
CDR3 protein: CASSEGSGELFF

V gene: TRBV27
J gene: TRBJ1-2
clone size: .
D gene: .
CDR3 DNA: TGTGCCAGCAGCTCCGGCCCATCAGGGGCGTTCTATGGCTACACCTTC
CDR3 protein: CASSSGPSGAFYGYTF

V gene: TRBV28
J gene: TRBJ2-7
clone size: .
D gene: .
CDR3 DNA: TGTGCCAGCAGATACAACTACGAGCAGTACTTC
CDR3 protein: CASRYNYEQYF

V gene: TRBV13
J gene: TRBJ1-4
clone size: .
D gene: .
CDR3 DNA: TGTGCCAGCAGCTTACGGGGGCAAGGTGAAAAACTGTTTTTT
CDR3 protein: CASSLRGQGEKLFF

V gene: TRBV7-9
J gene: TRBJ2-3
clone size: .
D gene: .
CDR3 DNA: TGTGCCAGCAGCCCTTCTAGCACAGATACGCAGTATTTT
CDR3 protein: CASSPSSTDTQYF

V gene: TRBV28
J gene: TRBJ2-3
clone size: .
D gene: .
CDR3 DNA: TGTGCCAGCAGTTTTGTCTTCGGTGTCACAGATACGCAGTATTTT
CDR3 protein: CASSFVFGVTDTQYF

V gene: TRBV9
J gene: TRBJ2-2
clone size: .
D gene: .
CDR3 DNA: TGTGCCAGCAGCGTAGGTGGGGAGCTGTTTTTT
CDR3 protein: CASSVGGELFF

V gene: TRBV4-3
J gene: TRBJ2-7
clone size: .
D gene: TRBD2
CDR3 DNA: TGCGCCAGCAGCTCCGACCCAGGACTAGTAGCGAACGAGCAGTACTTC
CDR3 protein: CASSSDPGLVANEQYF

V gene: TRBV27
J gene: TRBJ2-1
clone size: .
D gene: .
CDR3 DNA: TGTGCCAGCAGTTTTAAGCGGAGCGAGTACAATGAGCAGTTCTTC
CDR3 protein: CASSFKRSEYNEQFF